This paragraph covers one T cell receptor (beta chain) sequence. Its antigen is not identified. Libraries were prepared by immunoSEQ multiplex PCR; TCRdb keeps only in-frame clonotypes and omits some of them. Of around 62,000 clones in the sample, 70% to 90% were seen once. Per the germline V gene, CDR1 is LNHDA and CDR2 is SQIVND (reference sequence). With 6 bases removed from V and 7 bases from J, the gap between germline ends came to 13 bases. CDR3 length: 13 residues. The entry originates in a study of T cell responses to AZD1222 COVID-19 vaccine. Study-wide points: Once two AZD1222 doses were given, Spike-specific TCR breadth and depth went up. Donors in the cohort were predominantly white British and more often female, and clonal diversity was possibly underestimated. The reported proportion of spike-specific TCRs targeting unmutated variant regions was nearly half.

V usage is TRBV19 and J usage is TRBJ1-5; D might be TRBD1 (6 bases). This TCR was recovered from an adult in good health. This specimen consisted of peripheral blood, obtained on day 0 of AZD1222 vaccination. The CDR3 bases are TGTGCCAGTAGAAGGGGGGGCGAGCAGCCCCAGCATTTT. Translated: CASRRGGEQPQHF. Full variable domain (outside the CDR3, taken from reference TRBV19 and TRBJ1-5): DGGITQSPKYLFRKEGQNVTLSCEQNLNHDAMYWYRQDPGQGLRLIYYSQIVNDFQKGDIAEGYSVSREKKESFPLTVTSAQKNPTAFYLCASRRGGEQPQHFGDGTRLSIL.